These 13 T cell receptor beta chains were all obtained from the same sample, sequenced in a study of cytomegalovirus exposure and HLA in healthy donors (dated by TCRdb to 2016 to 2017). Library construction relied on the immunoSEQ multiplex PCR assay. What TCRdb holds here is the immuneACCESS table cut down to in-frame rearrangements. Part of the clones is not present; checked against another copy, under half of the missing clones reflect an unresolved V gene, and the others are unexplained. Across this sample there are 250,000 or so clones, with approximately 84% seen only once. Of the sample, more than 10% falls within the top ten clones. Sequenced: PBMCs. These receptors were taken from a man younger than 35 in good health and CMV-seropositive.

This rearrangement joins TRBV7-6 to TRBJ2-7; TRBD2 might be the D (7 bases). The CDR3 runs 16 residues. Germline loops: CDR1 SGHVS, CDR2 FNYEAQ. The V end was cut by 5 bases, the J end by 4 bases, with 21 bases between. The CDR3 loop reads CASSPTYGLGGYEQYF. DNA of the CDR3: TGTGCCAGCAGCCCGACCTATGGACTAGGGGGTTACGAGCAGTACTTC.

The V call is TRBV5-1, the J call TRBJ2-3; D is ambiguous. Trimming pared 0 bases from V and 0 bases from J, leaving 11 bases between. This CDR3 comprises 16 residues. The germline CDR1 and CDR2 sequences are SGHRS and YFSETQ. CDR3: CASSLGVMWSTDTQYF. CDR3 in DNA: TGCGCCAGCAGCTTGGGTGTAATGTGGAGCACAGATACGCAGTATTTT.

This clone has ten or more counts. The V and J genes are TRBV2 and TRBJ1-2, with D possibly being TRBD1 (5 bases). CDR3 length: 13 residues. The germline V gene has CDR1 SNHLY and CDR2 FYNNEI. Deletions cut 3 bases from V and 5 bases from J, with 10 bases between. In DNA form, the CDR3 reads TGTGCCAGCAGTGAGGGACCGAGATATGGCTACACCTTC. Amino acid sequence: CASSEGPRYGYTF.

A few counts support this clone. The V call is TRBV10-2, the J call TRBJ1-5, with D unresolved. Trimming removed 0 bases from V and 4 bases from J, with 4 bases in between. This CDR3 has 13 amino acids. Germline CDR1 and CDR2: WSHSY and SAAADI. The CDR3 reads CASSESGNQPQHF. The CDR3 DNA sequence: TGCGCCAGCAGTGAGTCTGGTAATCAGCCCCAGCATTTT.

The chain carries TRBV7-6 and TRBJ2-5; D unclear. With 5 bases removed from V and 5 bases from J, the gap between germline ends came to 6 bases. This CDR3 is built from 11 residues. Germline CDR1 and CDR2: SGHVS and FNYEAQ. The DNA for the CDR3 is TGTGCCAGCAGCGTTGGGGAGACCCAGTACTTC. Residues: CASSVGETQYF.

This clone occurred once. The chain recombines TRBV4-1 with TRBJ2-7; D call uncertain. Deletions cut 0 bases from V and 5 bases from J, with 11 bases between. Germline CDR1 reads MGHRA; CDR2 reads YSYEKL. This CDR3 is 14 amino acids long. CDR3 residues: CASSQDDDKDEQYF. The CDR3 DNA is TGCGCCAGCAGCCAAGATGACGACAAAGACGAGCAGTACTTC.

Comment on this clone: Other DNA sequences from this sample encode an identical CDR3 as well. The chain recombines TRBV5-1 with TRBJ2-5; no definite D call. CDR1 is SGHRS, CDR2 YFSETQ, per germline. This CDR3 spans 11 amino acids. V lost 4 bases and J 5 bases, leaving 6 bases between the germline ends. The CDR3 DNA reads TGCGCCAGCAGCCTAGACGAGACCCAGTACTTC. Protein sequence: CASSLDETQYF. The variable domain in full, with the rest retrieved from reference TRBV5-1 and TRBJ2-5, is KAGVTQTPRYLIKTRGQQVTLSCSPISGHRSVSWYQQTPGQGLQFLFEYFSETQRNKGNFPGRFSGRQFSNSRSEMNVSTLELGDSALYLCASSLDETQYFGPGTRLLVL.

The chain carries TRBV7-2 and TRBJ2-7; D not resolved. Per germline, CDR1 SGHTA and CDR2 FQGNSA. Trimming removed 4 bases at V and 2 bases at J, with 12 bases between. CDR3 length: 14 residues. The chain's CDR3 is CASSSGHRTYEQYF. CDR3 in DNA: TGTGCCAGCAGCTCAGGCCACCGTACCTACGAGCAGTACTTC.

The chain carries TRBV15 and TRBJ2-7; 9 bases map to TRBD2. This CDR3 is 15 amino acids long. V was pared by 0 bases and J by 6 bases, with 6 bases of the junction left unmatched. Germline values: CDR1 LNHNV, CDR2 YYDKDF (reference sequence). The CDR3 DNA reads TGTGCCACCAGCAGAGAGAGCGGACTAGCGACCGAGCAGTACTTC. This gives the protein CATSRESGLATEQYF.

The chain has TRBV30 and TRBJ2-6; tentatively, D is TRBD1 (5 bases). V was shortened by 3 bases and J by 1 base, with 22 bases between the two germline ends. Germline values: CDR1 GTSNPN, CDR2 SVGIG (reference sequence). CDR3 length equals 19 residues. The CDR3 region has the DNA TGTGCCTGGAGCCCCCTAAGCCAGGGCCGCTTGTCTGGGGCCAACGTCCTGACTTTC. Residues: CAWSPLSQGRLSGANVLTF. Using reference TRBV30 and TRBJ2-6 for the parts outside the CDR3, the full variable domain is SQTIHQWPATLVQPVGSPLSLECTVEGTSNPNLYWYRQAAGRGLQLLFYSVGIGQISSEVPQNLSASRPQDRQFILSSKKLLLSDSGFYLCAWSPLSQGRLSGANVLTFGAGSRLTVL.

Ten or more counts support this clone. The chain is built from TRBV7-2 and TRBJ1-4; weak D call: TRBD1 (6 bases). V shed 3 bases and J shed 8 bases, with 10 bases lying between them. The CDR3 runs 13 residues. The germline gives CDR1 SGHTA, CDR2 FQGNSA. Written as DNA, the CDR3 is TGTGCCAGCAGCTTGGGGGCCTCGGAAAAACTGTTTTTT. Its translation is CASSLGASEKLFF. Supplemented by reference TRBV7-2 and TRBJ1-4, the full variable domain reads GAGVSQSPSNKVTEKGKDVELRCDPISGHTALYWYRQSLGQGLEFLIYFQGNSAPDKSGLPSDRFSAERTGGSVSTLTIQRTQQEDSAVYLCASSLGASEKLFFGSGTQLSVL.

Only a few counts were recorded for this clone. This chain joins TRBV4-2 and TRBJ2-7; possibly TRBD1 for D (6 bases). This CDR3 is built from 17 residues. Germline CDR1 and CDR2: LGHNA and YNFKEQ. The germline V and J ends were trimmed by 0 bases and 5 bases, with 20 bases remaining between them. CDR3 sequence: CASSQEEGGAPYHEQYF. CDR3 DNA: TGTGCCAGCAGCCAAGAAGAAGGGGGAGCCCCATACCACGAGCAGTACTTC.

With respect to this clone: Other DNA sequences within the sample encode an identical CDR3. The chain uses TRBV6-1 and TRBJ2-1; no reliable D call. The ends were cut back, 6 bases at V and 4 bases at J, with 10 bases in the middle. Germline V gene data show CDR1 as MNHNS and CDR2 as SASEGT. The CDR3 covers 13 residues. As DNA, the CDR3 is TGTGCCAGCAGGGCCCGGAGTTACAATGAGCAGTTCTTC. This translates into CASRARSYNEQFF.